This entry lists 7 T cell receptor beta chains sequenced from one sample in a study of cytomegalovirus exposure and HLA in healthy donors. Sequencing used immunoSEQ multiplex PCR; TCRdb keeps in-frame clones, though not all of them. The sample lists some 50,000 clones; 85% to 95% were seen once. Sequenced: PBMCs. The receptors were gathered from a young woman in good health and CMV-seronegative.

CDR3 in amino acids: CASSLGSGGNTGELFF. The CDR3, as DNA: TGTGCCAGCAGCTTGGGTAGCGGGGGGAACACCGGGGAGCTGTTTTTT. The chain links TRBV5-4 to TRBJ2-2; 9 positions agree with TRBD2. V was clipped by 0 bases and J by 1 base; unmatched bases: 1. This CDR3 has 16 amino acids. Looked up from germline, CDR1 is SGHNT and CDR2 is YYREEE (reference sequence).

The chain uses TRBV6-1 and TRBJ1-1; D unresolved. Trimming took off 2 bases at V and 1 base at J, with 17 bases between the two ends. Germline assignment: CDR1 MNHNS and CDR2 SASEGT. This CDR3 comprises 17 residues. The CDR3 loop reads CASSELGFSTRNTEAFF. The CDR3 DNA reads as TGTGCCAGCAGTGAATTGGGGTTTTCCACTAGGAACACTGAAGCTTTCTTT.

V and J are TRBV19 and TRBJ2-1; the match to TRBD1 covers 8 bases. Germline CDR1 is LNHDA and CDR2 is SQIVND (reference sequence). The CDR3 covers 16 residues. V lost 4 bases, J lost 4 bases, and 9 bases stayed unmatched. CDR3 region: CASSTIDRGQYNEQFF. The CDR3 DNA is TGTGCCAGTAGTACCATCGACAGGGGCCAATACAATGAGCAGTTCTTC.

This chain links TRBV5-1 with TRBJ2-5; 9 nucleotides match TRBD1. Trimming at V came to 5 bases and at J to 4 bases, leaving 12 bases not matched to a gene. Germline V gene data show CDR1 as SGHRS and CDR2 as YFSETQ. The CDR3 loop spans 16 amino acids. The CDR3 protein is CASRPSQGAMGETQYF. The CDR3 DNA follows: TGCGCCAGCAGACCCTCACAGGGGGCTATGGGAGAGACCCAGTACTTC.

This clone was seen a handful of times. The chain joins TRBV11-2 to TRBJ2-7; possible D gene TRBD1, 5 bases. The CDR3 sequence is 15 residues long. The V end lost 1 base, the J end lost 4 bases, and 14 bases lay between the germline ends. Germline V gene sequence: CDR1 SGHAT, CDR2 FQNNGV. CDR3 sequence (DNA): TGTGCCAGCAGCTTAGTTACCGGCAGGGCATACGAGCAGTACTTC. It translates to CASSLVTGRAYEQYF. Based on the CDR3 plus reference TRBV11-2 and TRBJ2-7, the full variable domain is EAGVAQSPRYKIIEKRQSVAFWCNPISGHATLYWYQQILGQGPKLLIQFQNNGVVDDSQLPKDRFSAERLKGVDSTLKIQPAKLEDSAVYLCASSLVTGRAYEQYFGPGTRLTVT.

The rearrangement joins TRBV2 to TRBJ2-1, with D unclear. Trimming stripped 4 bases from V and 4 bases from J, with 8 bases between. The CDR3 totals 13 residues. CDR1 and CDR2 (germline): SNHLY, FYNNEI. In DNA, the CDR3 is TGTGCCAGCAGTGGGCAGGTTTACAATGAGCAGTTCTTC. Translated, it gives CASSGQVYNEQFF.

The chain employs TRBV4-1 and TRBJ2-4; TRBD2 agrees at 7 bases. Trimming at V came to 2 bases and at J to 8 bases, leaving 12 bases not matched to a gene. The CDR3 sequence is 16 residues long. The germline gives CDR1 MGHRA, CDR2 YSYEKL. The CDR3: CASSQFPGGTKDIQYF. In nucleotides, the CDR3 is TGCGCCAGCAGCCAATTCCCTGGGGGGACTAAAGACATTCAGTACTTC.